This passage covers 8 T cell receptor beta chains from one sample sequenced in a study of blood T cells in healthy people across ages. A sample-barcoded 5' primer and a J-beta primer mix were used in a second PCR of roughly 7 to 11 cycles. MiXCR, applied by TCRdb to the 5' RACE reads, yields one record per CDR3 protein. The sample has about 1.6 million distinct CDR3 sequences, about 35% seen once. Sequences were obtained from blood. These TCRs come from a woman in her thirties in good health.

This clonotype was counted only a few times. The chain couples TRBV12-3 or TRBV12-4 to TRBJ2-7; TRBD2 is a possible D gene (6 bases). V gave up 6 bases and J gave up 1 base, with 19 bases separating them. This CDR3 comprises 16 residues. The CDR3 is CASSRGDGAFSYEQYF. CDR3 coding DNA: TGTGCCAGCAGCCGCGGGGACGGGGCCTTTTCCTACGAGCAGTACTTC.

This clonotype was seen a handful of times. The CDR3 nucleotides read TGCAGTGCTAGGGTCGATGACTATGGCTACACCTTC. Protein: CSARVDDYGYTF. The chain has TRBV20-1 and TRBJ1-2; D gene uncertain. CDR3 length: 12 amino acids. Trimming removed 3 bases at V and 3 bases at J, with 8 bases between. Germline V gene sequence: CDR1 DFQATT, CDR2 SNEGSKA (reference sequence).

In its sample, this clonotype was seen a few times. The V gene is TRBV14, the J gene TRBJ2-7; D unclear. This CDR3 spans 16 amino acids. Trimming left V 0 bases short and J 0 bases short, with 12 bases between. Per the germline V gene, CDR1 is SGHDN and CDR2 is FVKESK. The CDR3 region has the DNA TGTGCCAGCAGCCAAGATGGGCCGTACGCCTCCTACGAGCAGTACTTC. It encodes CASSQDGPYASYEQYF.

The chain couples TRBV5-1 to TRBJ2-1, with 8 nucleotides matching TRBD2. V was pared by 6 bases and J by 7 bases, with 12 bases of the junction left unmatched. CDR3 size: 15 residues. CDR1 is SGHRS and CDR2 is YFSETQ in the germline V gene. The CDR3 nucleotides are TGCGCCAGCAATCAATGGGTGACGGGGGGGAATGAGCAGTTCTTC. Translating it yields CASNQWVTGGNEQFF.

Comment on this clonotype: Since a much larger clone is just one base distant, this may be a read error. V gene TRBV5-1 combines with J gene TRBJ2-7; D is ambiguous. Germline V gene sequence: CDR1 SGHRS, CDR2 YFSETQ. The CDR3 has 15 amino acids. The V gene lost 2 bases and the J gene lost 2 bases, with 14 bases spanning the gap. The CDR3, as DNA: TGCGCCAGCAGCTTAGGAGCGATATTAACCTACGAGCAGTACTTC. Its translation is CASSLGAILTYEQYF.

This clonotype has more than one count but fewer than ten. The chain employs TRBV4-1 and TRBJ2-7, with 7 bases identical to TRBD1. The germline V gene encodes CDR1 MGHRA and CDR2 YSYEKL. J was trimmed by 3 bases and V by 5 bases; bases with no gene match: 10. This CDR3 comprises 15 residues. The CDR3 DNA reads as TGCGCCAGCAGCTTACTCGACAGGGCTATCTACGAGCAGTACTTC. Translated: CASSLLDRAIYEQYF.

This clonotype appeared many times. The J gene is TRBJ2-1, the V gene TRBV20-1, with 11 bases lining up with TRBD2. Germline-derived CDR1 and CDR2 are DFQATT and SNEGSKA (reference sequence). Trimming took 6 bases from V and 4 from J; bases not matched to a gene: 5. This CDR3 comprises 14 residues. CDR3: CSALGLAVYNEQFF. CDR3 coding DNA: TGCAGTGCCCTGGGACTAGCGGTTTACAATGAGCAGTTCTTC.

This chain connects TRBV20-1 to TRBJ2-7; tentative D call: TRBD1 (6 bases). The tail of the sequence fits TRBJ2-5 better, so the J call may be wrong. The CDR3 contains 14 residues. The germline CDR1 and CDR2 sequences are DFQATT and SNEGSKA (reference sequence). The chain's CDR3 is CSAISGQSQETQYF. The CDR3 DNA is TGCAGTGCTATATCTGGACAGAGCCAAGAGACCCAGTACTTC.